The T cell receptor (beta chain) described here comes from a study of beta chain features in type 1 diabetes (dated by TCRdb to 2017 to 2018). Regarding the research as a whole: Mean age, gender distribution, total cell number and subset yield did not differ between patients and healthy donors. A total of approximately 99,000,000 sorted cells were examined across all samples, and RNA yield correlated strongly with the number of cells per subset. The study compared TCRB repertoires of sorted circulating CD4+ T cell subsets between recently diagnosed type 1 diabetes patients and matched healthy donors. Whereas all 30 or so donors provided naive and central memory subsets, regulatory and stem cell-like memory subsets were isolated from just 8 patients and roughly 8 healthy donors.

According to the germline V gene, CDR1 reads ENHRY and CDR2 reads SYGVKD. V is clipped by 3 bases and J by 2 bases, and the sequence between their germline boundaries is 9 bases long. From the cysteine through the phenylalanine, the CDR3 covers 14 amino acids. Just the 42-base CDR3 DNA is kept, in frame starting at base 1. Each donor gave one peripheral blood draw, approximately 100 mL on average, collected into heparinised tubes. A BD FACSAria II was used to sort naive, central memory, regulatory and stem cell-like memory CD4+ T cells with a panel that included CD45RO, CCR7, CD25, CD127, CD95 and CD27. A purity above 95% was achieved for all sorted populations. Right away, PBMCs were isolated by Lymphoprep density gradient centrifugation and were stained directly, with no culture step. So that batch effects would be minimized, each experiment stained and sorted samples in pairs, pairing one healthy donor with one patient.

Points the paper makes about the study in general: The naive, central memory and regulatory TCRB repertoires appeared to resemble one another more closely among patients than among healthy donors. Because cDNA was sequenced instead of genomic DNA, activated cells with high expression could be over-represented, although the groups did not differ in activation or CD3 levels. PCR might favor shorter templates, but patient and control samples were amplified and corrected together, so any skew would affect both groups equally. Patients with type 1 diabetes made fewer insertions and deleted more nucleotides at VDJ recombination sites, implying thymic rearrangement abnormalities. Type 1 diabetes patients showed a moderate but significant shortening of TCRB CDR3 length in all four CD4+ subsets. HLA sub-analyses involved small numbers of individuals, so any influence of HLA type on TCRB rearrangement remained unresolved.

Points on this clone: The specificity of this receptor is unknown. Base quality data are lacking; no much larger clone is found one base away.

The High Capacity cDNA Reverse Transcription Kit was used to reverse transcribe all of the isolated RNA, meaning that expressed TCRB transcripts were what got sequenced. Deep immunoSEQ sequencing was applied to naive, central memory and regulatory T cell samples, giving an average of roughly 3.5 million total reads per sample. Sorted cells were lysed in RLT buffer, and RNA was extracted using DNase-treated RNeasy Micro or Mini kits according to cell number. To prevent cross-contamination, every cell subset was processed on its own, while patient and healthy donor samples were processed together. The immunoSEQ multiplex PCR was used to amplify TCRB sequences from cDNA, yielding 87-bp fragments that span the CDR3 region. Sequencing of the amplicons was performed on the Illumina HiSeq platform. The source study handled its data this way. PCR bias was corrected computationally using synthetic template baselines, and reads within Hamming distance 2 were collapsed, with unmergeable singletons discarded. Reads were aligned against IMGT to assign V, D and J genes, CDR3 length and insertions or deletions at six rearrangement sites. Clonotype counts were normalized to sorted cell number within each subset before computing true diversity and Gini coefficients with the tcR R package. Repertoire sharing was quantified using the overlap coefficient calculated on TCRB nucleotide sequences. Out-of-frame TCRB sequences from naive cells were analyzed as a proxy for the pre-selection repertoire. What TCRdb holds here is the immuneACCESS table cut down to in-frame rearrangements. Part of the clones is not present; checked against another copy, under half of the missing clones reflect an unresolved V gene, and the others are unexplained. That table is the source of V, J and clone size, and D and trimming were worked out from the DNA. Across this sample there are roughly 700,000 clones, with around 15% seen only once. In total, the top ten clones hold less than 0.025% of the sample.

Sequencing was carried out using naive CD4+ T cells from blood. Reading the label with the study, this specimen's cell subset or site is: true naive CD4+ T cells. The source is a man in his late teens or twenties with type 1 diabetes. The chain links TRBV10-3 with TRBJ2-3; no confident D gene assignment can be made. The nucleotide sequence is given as TGTGCCATCAGTGACGGAGCGAACACAGATACGCAGTATTTT. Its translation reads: CAISDGANTDTQYF.